This T cell receptor (beta chain) was sequenced during a study of blood T cell repertoires in COVID-19. On the study more broadly: Whether acute or convalescent, the COVID-19 samples came from the United States, Italy and Spain. Nucleic acid was either cDNA or gDNA, and it came from T cells, B-cell-depleted T cells, or PBMCs.

Germline V gene sequence: CDR1 MGHRA, CDR2 YSYEKL. This CDR3 spans 21 amino acids. V was clipped by 0 bases and J by 0 bases; unmatched bases: 17. Original processing notes: Reference gene primers were amplified, and this amplification served to estimate nucleated cell counts. TCRdb's copy holds only in-frame clones and misses some; the assay was immunoSEQ multiplex PCR. The DNA gave D and trimming, while V, J and clone size come from that table. The sample consists of a few hundred thousand clones, around 87% of them appearing once. Sequenced input: peripheral blood. The TCR originated in a woman between 45 and 60 years old with acute or convalescent COVID-19. This chain uses TRBV4-1 with TRBJ1-5; 7 nucleotides match TRBD1. DNA for the CDR3: TGCGCCAGCAGCCAAGATGGTAATTTCGGCAGGGGGTCCTATAGCAATCAGCCCCAGCATTTT. Protein: CASSQDGNFGRGSYSNQPQHF.